Listed below are T cell receptor beta chains from one sample, sequenced in a study of cytomegalovirus exposure and HLA in healthy donors. TCRdb's table, derived via immunoSEQ multiplex PCR, lists solely in-frame clones and lacks some. The sample comprises about 110,000 clones, roughly 80% of which are singletons, and 3.5% to 4% rests with the top ten. The sequencing input was PBMCs. The receptors come from a man between 60 and 70 years old in good health and CMV-seronegative. CDR3s include the opening cysteine and the closing phenylalanine or tryptophan. The D gene is left open where the match is weak. For some rows the clone size is stated as once, few or many, or as a class when expanded; others skip it.

size,D,V,J,DNA,CDR3
NA,NA,TRBV20-1,TRBJ2-3,TGCAGTGCTCTAGGCACAGATACGCAGTATTTT,CSALGTDTQYF
NA,NA,TRBV9,TRBJ1-5,TGTGCCAGCAGCCCCCCGAGCAATCAGCCCCAGCATTTT,CASSPPSNQPQHF
NA,NA,TRBV4-1,TRBJ1-2,TGCGCCAGCAGCCCCGTGGGCAGGCCCGACTATGGCTACACCTTC,CASSPVGRPDYGYTF
NA,NA,TRBV9,TRBJ2-1,TGTGCCAGCAGCGGGGGACTTACATTGAACAATGAGCAGTTCTTC,CASSGGLTLNNEQFF
NA,NA,TRBV7-2,TRBJ2-3,TGTGCCAGCAGCCCCTGGGGCGGGGCTTTCACAGATACGCAGTATTTT,CASSPWGGAFTDTQYF
NA,TRBD2,TRBV5-4,TRBJ2-2,TGTGCCAGCAGCCCGCGGGGGGGCCTTCATCCGGACACCGGGGAGCTGTTTTTT,CASSPRGGLHPDTGELFF
NA,NA,TRBV30,TRBJ2-7,TGTGCCTGGAGTGTTCGGAGCTCCTACGAGCAGTACTTC,CAWSVRSSYEQYF
NA,NA,TRBV29-1,TRBJ1-1,TGCAGCGTTGGGGCGGGGCGGGACTGGGGCCCAACGGACATGAACACTGAAGCTTTCTTT,CSVGAGRDWGPTDMNTEAFF
NA,NA,TRBV5-1,TRBJ1-6,TGCGCCAGCAGCCGTAAGGGACACCTAGATTCACCCCCCCACTTT,CASSRKGHLDSPPHF
NA,TRBD1,TRBV28,TRBJ2-2,TGTGCCAGCAGTGTCTCCGGGACAGGGGACACCGGGGAGCTGTTTTTT,CASSVSGTGDTGELFF
NA,TRBD1,TRBV9,TRBJ1-2,TGTGCCAGCAGCACCCAGACAGGGGGCTATGGCTACACCTTC,CASSTQTGGYGYTF
few,TRBD1,TRBV27,TRBJ2-7,TGTGCCAGCAGTCCTGGGACAGGGGACAACGAGCAGTACTTC,CASSPGTGDNEQYF
NA,TRBD1,TRBV27,TRBJ2-1,TGTGCCAGCAGTTTAGACAGGGGGACCTACAATGAGCAGTTCTTC,CASSLDRGTYNEQFF
few,NA,TRBV6-1,TRBJ1-3,TGTGCCAGCAGGGACACCGGATGGGAAAACACCATATATTTT,CASRDTGWENTIYF
NA,TRBD1,TRBV27,TRBJ1-1,TGTGCCAGCAGAGCCCCTCTAGGGGGCGCCTCGAACACTGAAGCTTTCTTT,CASRAPLGGASNTEAFF
NA,TRBD1,TRBV7-9,TRBJ2-2,TGTGCCAGCAGCGGCCGGACAGGGGATATCGGGGAGCTGTTTTTT,CASSGRTGDIGELFF
NA,TRBD1,TRBV5-6,TRBJ1-1,TGTGCCAGCAGCGGGCCCGGACAGGGATTGACTTTCTTT,CASSGPGQGLTFF
NA,TRBD1,TRBV5-1,TRBJ1-2,TGCGCCAGCAGCTTAGAGCCGGGACAGGGGAACTATGGCTACACCTTC,CASSLEPGQGNYGYTF
NA,NA,TRBV7-9,TRBJ1-2,TGTGCCAGCAGCTTAGAGGTCGGGTACTATGGCTACACCTTC,CASSLEVGYYGYTF
NA,TRBD2,TRBV18,TRBJ2-1,TGTGCCAGCTCCCCGGGGACTAGCGGGCGAAATGAGCAGTTCTTC,CASSPGTSGRNEQFF
NA,NA,TRBV7-9,TRBJ1-2,TGTGCCAGCAGCTTAGGAGGCGCAGCAATACGGAAGGAGGGCTACACCTTC,CASSLGGAAIRKEGYTF
NA,NA,TRBV5-1,TRBJ1-1,TGCGCCAGCAGCTGGCTGGACAGAAACACTGAAGCTTTCTTT,CASSWLDRNTEAFF
NA,TRBD2,TRBV7-8,TRBJ2-3,TGTGCCAGCAGCTACGCGTCCCGCGCGGGGGGCACAGATACGCAGTATTTT,CASSYASRAGGTDTQYF
NA,NA,TRBV6-1,TRBJ1-3,TGTGCCAGCAGTCAATTCCTAGGATCTGGAAACACCATATATTTT,CASSQFLGSGNTIYF
NA,NA,TRBV11-2,TRBJ2-6,TGTGCCAGCAGCTTAGACGGCAGCCTAGGATCTGGGGCCAACGTCCTGACTTTC,CASSLDGSLGSGANVLTF
NA,NA,TRBV5-6,TRBJ2-6,TGTGCCAGCAGCCCGGACAGCACTGGGGCCAACGTCCTGACTTTC,CASSPDSTGANVLTF
NA,TRBD2,TRBV9,TRBJ2-1,TGTGCCAGCAGCGTAAACGGGGGGGCATCGAATGAGCAGTTCTTC,CASSVNGGASNEQFF
NA,TRBD2,TRBV6-5,TRBJ2-5,TGTGCCAGCAGTCCGCCGGGGGGAGTAGAGACCCAGTACTTC,CASSPPGGVETQYF
NA,NA,TRBV2,TRBJ1-2,TGTGCCAGCACGTACGGTTCTAACTATGGCTACACCTTC,CASTYGSNYGYTF
NA,NA,TRBV27,TRBJ1-6,TGTGCCAGCAGTCTTACCCCGACAGAGAGGAGCTCACCCCTCCACTTT,CASSLTPTERSSPLHF
NA,TRBD2,TRBV5-4,TRBJ2-3,TGTGCCAGCAGCCCCCAGCGGGGGCACACAGATACGCAGTATTTT,CASSPQRGHTDTQYF
NA,TRBD1,TRBV10-3,TRBJ1-5,TGTGCCATCAGTGAGTCGGGGACAGAGTATCAGCCCCAGCATTTT,CAISESGTEYQPQHF
NA,TRBD2,TRBV5-1,TRBJ2-3,TGCGCCAGCAGCCGAGGACTAGCGGGTGCAGATACGCAGTATTTT,CASSRGLAGADTQYF
NA,NA,TRBV29-1,TRBJ2-1,TGCAGCTCGTTGGGGGCTAGGAATGAGCAGTTCTTC,CSSLGARNEQFF
once,TRBD2,TRBV29-1,TRBJ2-5,TGCAGCGTTGTCTCTAGCGGGGGAGAGACCCAGTACTTC,CSVVSSGGETQYF
NA,TRBD1,TRBV11-1,TRBJ1-6,TGTGCCAGCAGCCGGACAGGGAATAATTCACCCCTCCACTTT,CASSRTGNNSPLHF
NA,TRBD1,TRBV9,TRBJ2-7,TGTGCCAGCAGCTCAGGGGGCAGCTACGAGCAGTACTTC,CASSSGGSYEQYF
NA,TRBD1,TRBV28,TRBJ1-5,TGTGCCAGCAGTTGGGGACAGGGAATTCAGCCCCAGCATTTT,CASSWGQGIQPQHF
few,NA,TRBV4-1,TRBJ1-1,TGCGCCAGCAGCCACAACAGCATGAACACTGAAGCTTTCTTT,CASSHNSMNTEAFF
once,TRBD1,TRBV5-6,TRBJ2-5,TGTGCCAGCAGCCCCGCCGGGACAGCTTTCCAAGAGACCCAGTACTTC,CASSPAGTAFQETQYF
NA,TRBD2,TRBV27,TRBJ2-1,TGTGCCAGCAGGGCCCCCGGGAGGGAGCAGTTCTTC,CASRAPGREQFF
NA,NA,TRBV30,TRBJ1-2,TGTGCCTGGAGTGTTAAAGGAGTTAACTATGGCTACACCTTC,CAWSVKGVNYGYTF
NA,TRBD1,TRBV6-5,TRBJ2-1,TGTGCCAGCAGTTACAGGACAGGGGGATTCCTCAATGAGCAGTTCTTC,CASSYRTGGFLNEQFF
NA,NA,TRBV6-1,TRBJ2-3,TGTGCCAGCAGTGAGAGGCAGGGCGACACAGATACGCAGTATTTT,CASSERQGDTDTQYF
NA,TRBD2,TRBV5-1,TRBJ2-5,TGCGCCAGCAGCTGGGCCTCCCCCGGGACTAGCGGGGTGGCGACCCAGTACTTC,CASSWASPGTSGVATQYF
NA,NA,TRBV11-2,TRBJ2-1,TGTGCCAGCAGCTTGAGCGTAGGCAGCGAGCAGTTCTTC,CASSLSVGSEQFF
once,NA,TRBV4-3,TRBJ1-5,TGCGCCAGCAGCCGAAACTTGGGGAGGCCCCAGCATTTT,CASSRNLGRPQHF
NA,NA,TRBV7-3,TRBJ2-3,TGTGCCAGCGCGGGCGGAGATACGCAGTATTTT,CASAGGDTQYF
NA,NA,TRBV5-4,TRBJ1-3,TGTGCCAGCAGCCCGGGGGGGCTCAGCTCTGGAAACACCATATATTTT,CASSPGGLSSGNTIYF
many,NA,TRBV28,TRBJ1-1,TGTGCCAGCAGTTTATTGGGGAGGACTGAAGCTTTCTTT,CASSLLGRTEAFF
once,TRBD1,TRBV27,TRBJ1-6,TGTGCCACCTCGGAGTGGACAGGGGATTCACCCCTCCACTTT,CATSEWTGDSPLHF
NA,NA,TRBV5-1,TRBJ1-1,TGCGCCAGCAGCTTGTACAAGAACACTGAAGCTTTCTTT,CASSLYKNTEAFF
once,TRBD1,TRBV18,TRBJ1-3,TGTGCCAGCTCCCCCGGGACAGGAGAAAACACCATATATTTT,CASSPGTGENTIYF
NA,TRBD1,TRBV5-4,TRBJ1-4,TGTGCCAGCAGCACGACGACAGGGAGTAATGAAAAACTGTTTTTT,CASSTTTGSNEKLFF
NA,NA,TRBV6-1,TRBJ1-2,TGTGCCAGCAGTGAATTTAGCAGTTTTTACTATGGCTACACCTTC,CASSEFSSFYYGYTF
NA,NA,TRBV5-1,TRBJ1-1,TGCGCCAGCAGCTTCGACAGGACTGAAGCTTTCTTT,CASSFDRTEAFF